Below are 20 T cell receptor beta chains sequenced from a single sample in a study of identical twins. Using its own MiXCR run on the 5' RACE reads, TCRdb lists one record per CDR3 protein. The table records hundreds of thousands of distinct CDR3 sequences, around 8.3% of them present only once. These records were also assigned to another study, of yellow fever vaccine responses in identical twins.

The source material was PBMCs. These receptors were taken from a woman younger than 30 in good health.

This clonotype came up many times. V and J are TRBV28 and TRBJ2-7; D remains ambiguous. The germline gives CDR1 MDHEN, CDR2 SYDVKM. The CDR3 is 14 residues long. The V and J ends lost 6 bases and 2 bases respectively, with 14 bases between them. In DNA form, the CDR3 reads TGTGCCAGCAGCGTCGGTGGGCTAGCCTACGAGCAGTACTTC. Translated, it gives CASSVGGLAYEQYF. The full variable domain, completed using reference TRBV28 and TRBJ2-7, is DVKVTQSSRYLVKRTGEKVFLECVQDMDHENMFWYRQDPGLGLRLIYFSYDVKMKEKGDIPEGYSVSREKKERFSLILESASTNQTSMYLCASSVGGLAYEQYFGPGTRLTVT.

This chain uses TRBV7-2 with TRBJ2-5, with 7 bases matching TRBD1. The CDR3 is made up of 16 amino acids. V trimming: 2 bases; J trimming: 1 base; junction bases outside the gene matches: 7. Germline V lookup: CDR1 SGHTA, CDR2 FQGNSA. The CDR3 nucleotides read TGTGCCAGCAGCTTATACTCGACAGGGACCCAAGAGACCCAGTACTTC. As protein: CASSLYSTGTQETQYF.

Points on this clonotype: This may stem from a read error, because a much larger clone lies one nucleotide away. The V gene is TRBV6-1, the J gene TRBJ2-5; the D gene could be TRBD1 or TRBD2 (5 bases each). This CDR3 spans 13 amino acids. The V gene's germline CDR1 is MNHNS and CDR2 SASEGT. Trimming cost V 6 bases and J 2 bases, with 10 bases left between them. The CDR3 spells CASRRDGQETQYF. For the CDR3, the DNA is TGTGCCAGCAGGAGGGACGGTCAAGAGACCCAGTACTTC.

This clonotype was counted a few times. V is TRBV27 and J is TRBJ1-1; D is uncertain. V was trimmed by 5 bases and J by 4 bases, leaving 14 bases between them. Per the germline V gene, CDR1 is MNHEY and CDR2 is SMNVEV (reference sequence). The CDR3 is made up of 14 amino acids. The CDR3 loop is CASSKPGRSTEAFF. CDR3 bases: TGTGCCAGCAGTAAACCCGGGCGGAGCACTGAAGCTTTCTTT.

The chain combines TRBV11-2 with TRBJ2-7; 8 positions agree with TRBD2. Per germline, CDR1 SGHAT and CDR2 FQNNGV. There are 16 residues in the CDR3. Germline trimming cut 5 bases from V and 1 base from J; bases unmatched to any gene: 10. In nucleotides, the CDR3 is TGTGCCAGCAGCCAACTTAAGGGACTAGGATCCTACGAGCAGTACTTC. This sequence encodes CASSQLKGLGSYEQYF. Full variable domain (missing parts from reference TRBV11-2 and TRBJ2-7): EAGVAQSPRYKIIEKRQSVAFWCNPISGHATLYWYQQILGQGPKLLIQFQNNGVVDDSQLPKDRFSAERLKGVDSTLKIQPAKLEDSAVYLCASSQLKGLGSYEQYFGPGTRLTVT.

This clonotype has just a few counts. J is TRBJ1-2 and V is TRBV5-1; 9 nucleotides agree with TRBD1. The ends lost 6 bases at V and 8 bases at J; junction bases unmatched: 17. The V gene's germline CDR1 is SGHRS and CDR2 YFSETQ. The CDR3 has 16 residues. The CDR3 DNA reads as TGCGCCAGCACGCCGGGACAGGGTATCGGGATACGGGGCTACACCTTC. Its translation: CASTPGQGIGIRGYTF.

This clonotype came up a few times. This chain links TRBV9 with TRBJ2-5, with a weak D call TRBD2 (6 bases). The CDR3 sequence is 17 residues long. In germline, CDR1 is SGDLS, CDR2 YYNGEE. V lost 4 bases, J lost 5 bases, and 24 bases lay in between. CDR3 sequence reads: CASSQGASGFGRETQYF. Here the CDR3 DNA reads TGTGCCAGCAGCCAAGGGGCGAGCGGGTTCGGTCGGGAGACCCAGTACTTC.

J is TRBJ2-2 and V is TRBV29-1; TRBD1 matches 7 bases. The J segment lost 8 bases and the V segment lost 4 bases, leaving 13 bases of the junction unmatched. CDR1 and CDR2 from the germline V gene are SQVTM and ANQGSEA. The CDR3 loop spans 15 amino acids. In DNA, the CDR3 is TGCAGCGTTGTGGGGACGAGGGGGCTGCTTGGGGAGCTGTTTTTT. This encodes CSVVGTRGLLGELFF.

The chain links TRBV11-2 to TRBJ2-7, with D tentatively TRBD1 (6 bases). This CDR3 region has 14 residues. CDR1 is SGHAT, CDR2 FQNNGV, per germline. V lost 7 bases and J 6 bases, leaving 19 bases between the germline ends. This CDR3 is CASTLFRGFGEQYF. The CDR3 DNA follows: TGTGCCAGCACCCTTTTTAGGGGGTTCGGCGAGCAGTACTTC.

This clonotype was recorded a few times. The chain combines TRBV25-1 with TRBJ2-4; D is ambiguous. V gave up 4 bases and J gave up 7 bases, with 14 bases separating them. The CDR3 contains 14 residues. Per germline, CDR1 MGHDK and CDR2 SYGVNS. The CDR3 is CASSGPQISNIQYF. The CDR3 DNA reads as TGTGCCAGCAGTGGGCCACAGATATCGAACATTCAGTACTTC.

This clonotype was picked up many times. The CDR3 sequence is CASSQRGGEAFF. In nucleotides, the CDR3 is TGCGCCAGCAGCCAAAGGGGTGGTGAAGCTTTCTTT. V gene TRBV4-3 combines with J gene TRBJ1-1; D is possibly TRBD1 (5 bases). The V gene lost 2 bases and the J gene lost 7 bases, with 8 bases spanning the gap. Germline lookup yields CDR1 LGHNA and CDR2 YSLEER. The CDR3 is 12 residues long.

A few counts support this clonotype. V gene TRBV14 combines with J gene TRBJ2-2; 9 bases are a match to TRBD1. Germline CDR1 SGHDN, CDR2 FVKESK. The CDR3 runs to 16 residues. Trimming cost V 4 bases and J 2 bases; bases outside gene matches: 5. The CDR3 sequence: CASSRRQGVNTGELFF. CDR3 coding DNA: TGTGCCAGCAGCCGACGACAGGGGGTTAACACCGGGGAGCTGTTTTTT.

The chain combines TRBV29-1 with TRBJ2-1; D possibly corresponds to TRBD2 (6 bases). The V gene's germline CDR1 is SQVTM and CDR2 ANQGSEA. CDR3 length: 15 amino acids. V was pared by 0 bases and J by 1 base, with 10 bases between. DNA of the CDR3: TGCAGCGTTGAAGACGCGGGACTTTCCTACAATGAGCAGTTCTTC. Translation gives CSVEDAGLSYNEQFF.

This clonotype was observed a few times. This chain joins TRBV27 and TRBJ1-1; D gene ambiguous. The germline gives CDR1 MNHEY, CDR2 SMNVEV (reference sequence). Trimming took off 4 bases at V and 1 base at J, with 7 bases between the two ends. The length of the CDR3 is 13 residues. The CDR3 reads CASSSRQNTEAFF. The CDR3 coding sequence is TGTGCCAGCAGTTCTAGACAGAACACTGAAGCTTTCTTT.

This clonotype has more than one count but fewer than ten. The DNA for the CDR3 is TGCGCCAGCAGGCCGGAGGGTAGCAATCAGCCCCAGCATTTT. Its protein is CASRPEGSNQPQHF. The rearrangement uses TRBV4-1 and TRBJ1-5; the D is unclear. Germline V gene sequence: CDR1 MGHRA, CDR2 YSYEKL. This CDR3 region has 14 residues. V was cut by 6 bases and J by 0 bases, with 9 bases left in between.

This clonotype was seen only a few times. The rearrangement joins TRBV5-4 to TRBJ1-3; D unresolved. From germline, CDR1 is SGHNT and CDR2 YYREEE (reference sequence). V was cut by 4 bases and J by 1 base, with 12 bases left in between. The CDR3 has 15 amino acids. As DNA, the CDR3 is TGTGCCAGCAGCGTTCCCGCCTGGTCTGGAAACACCATATATTTT. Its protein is CASSVPAWSGNTIYF.

In DNA form, the CDR3 reads TGTGCCAGCAGCCTGACTAGCGGGGGGGCCTCCTCCTACGAGCAGTACTTC. Amino acid sequence: CASSLTSGGASSYEQYF. This chain connects TRBV12-3 or TRBV12-4 to TRBJ2-7, with TRBD2 matching 14 bases. The CDR3 runs 17 residues. Losses at the gene ends were 6 bases for V and 0 bases for J; bases not matched to a gene: 7.

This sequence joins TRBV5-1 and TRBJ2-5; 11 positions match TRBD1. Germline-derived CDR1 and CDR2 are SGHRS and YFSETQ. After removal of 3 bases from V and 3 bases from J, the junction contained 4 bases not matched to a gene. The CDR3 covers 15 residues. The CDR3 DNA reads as TGCGCCAGCAGCTGGTGGGGACAGGGGGAAGAGACCCAGTACTTC. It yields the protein CASSWWGQGEETQYF.

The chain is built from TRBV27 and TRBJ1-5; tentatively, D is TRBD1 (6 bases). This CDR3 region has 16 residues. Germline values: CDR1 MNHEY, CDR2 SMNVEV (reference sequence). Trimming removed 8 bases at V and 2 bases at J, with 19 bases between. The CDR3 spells CASVEHEGVGNQPQHF. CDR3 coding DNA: TGTGCCAGCGTCGAGCACGAGGGGGTTGGCAATCAGCCCCAGCATTTT.

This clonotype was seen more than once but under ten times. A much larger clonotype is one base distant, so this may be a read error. CDR3 amino acids: CASSQNSEQYF. The CDR3, as DNA: TGTGCCAGCAGCCAAAACTCCGAGCAGTACTTC. The chain recombines TRBV11-2 with TRBJ2-7; D remains unclear. This CDR3 is built from 11 residues. The V gene lost 5 bases and the J gene lost 6 bases, with 8 bases spanning the gap. The V gene's germline CDR1 is SGHAT and CDR2 FQNNGV.